One and the same sample provided the 3 T cell receptor beta chains below, sequenced in a study of T cells in Graves' hyperthyroidism and ophthalmopathy. Amplification yielded TCR beta CDR3 regions, with RNA transcripts as the source. During a first-round RT-PCR of the TCR CDR3, the HTBI primer set was used. TCRdb analysed the multiplex PCR reads with MiXCR anew, one entry per CDR3 protein. The sample consists of 700,000 to 950,000 distinct CDR3 sequences, 35% of them appearing once. Material: blood. These TCRs come from a woman between 35 and 50 years old with Graves' hyperthyroidism.

The chain joins TRBV4-3 to TRBJ1-5; D unclear. Trimming removed 0 bases at V and 6 bases at J, with 6 bases between. Germline CDR1 LGHNA, CDR2 YSLEER. The CDR3 sequence is 13 residues long. CDR3 in amino acids: CASSQDKAQPQHF. The CDR3 DNA sequence: TGCGCCAGCAGCCAAGATAAGGCTCAGCCCCAGCATTTT.

This sequence joins TRBV7-6 and TRBJ1-6; no reliable D call. Germline V gene lookup returns CDR1 SGHVS and CDR2 FNYEAQ. This CDR3 is 13 amino acids long. Trimming shortened V by 4 bases and J by 10 bases, and 11 bases separated the two germline ends. The CDR3 reads CASSSRVGSPLHF. For the CDR3, the DNA is TGTGCCAGCAGCTCAAGAGTGGGGTCACCCCTCCACTTT.

This clonotype was detected many times. The genes are TRBV19 and TRBJ1-5, with TRBD1 as a possible D gene (5 bases). Germline V gives CDR1 LNHDA, CDR2 SQIVND (reference sequence). V dropped 4 bases and J dropped 1 base, with 14 bases sitting between them. The CDR3 covers 16 residues. The CDR3 bases are TGTGCCAGTAGTAGGTCAGGGTCATGGAGCAATCAGCCCCAGCATTTT. This codes for CASSRSGSWSNQPQHF.